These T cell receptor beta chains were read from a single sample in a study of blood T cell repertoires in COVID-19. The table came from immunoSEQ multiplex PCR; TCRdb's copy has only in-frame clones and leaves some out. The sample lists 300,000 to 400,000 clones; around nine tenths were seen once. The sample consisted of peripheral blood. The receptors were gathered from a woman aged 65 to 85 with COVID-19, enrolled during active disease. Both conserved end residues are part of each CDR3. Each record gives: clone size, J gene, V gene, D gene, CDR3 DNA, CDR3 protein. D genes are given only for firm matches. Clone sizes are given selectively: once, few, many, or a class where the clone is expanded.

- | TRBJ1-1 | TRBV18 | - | TGTGCCAGCTCACCTACAGACGCTAACACTGAAGCTTTCTTT | CASSPTDANTEAFF
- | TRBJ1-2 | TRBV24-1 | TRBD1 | TGTGCCACCAGTGACCATGGGACAGGGGGCGATAGAGCTTATGGCTACACCTTC | CATSDHGTGGDRAYGYTF
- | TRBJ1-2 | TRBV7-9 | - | TGTGCCAGCAGCTTAGCCCAACAGGATGGCTACACCTTC | CASSLAQQDGYTF
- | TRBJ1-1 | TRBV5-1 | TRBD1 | TGCGCCAGCAGCTACTCTGACAGGGCCACTGAAGCTTTCTTT | CASSYSDRATEAFF
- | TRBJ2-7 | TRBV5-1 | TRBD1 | TGCGCCAGCAGCCCAGGACAGGGGGCCTCCTACGAGCAGTACTTC | CASSPGQGASYEQYF
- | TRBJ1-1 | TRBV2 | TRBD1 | TGTGCCAGCAGTGGGACAGGGGGAGGCGAAGCTTTCTTT | CASSGTGGGEAFF
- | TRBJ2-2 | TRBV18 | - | TGTGCCAGCTCAGGACGGACAGACACCGGGGAGCTGTTTTTT | CASSGRTDTGELFF
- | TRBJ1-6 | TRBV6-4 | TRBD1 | TGTGCCAGCAGTTTCACAGGGGGAGGTTCACCCCTCCACTTT | CASSFTGGGSPLHF
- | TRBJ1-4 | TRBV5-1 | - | TGCGCCAGCAATCAGGGGACTAATGAAAAACTGTTTTTT | CASNQGTNEKLFF
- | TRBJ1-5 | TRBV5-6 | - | TGTGCCAGCAGCTTCCGCAGGGCGACTCAGCCCCAGCATTTT | CASSFRRATQPQHF
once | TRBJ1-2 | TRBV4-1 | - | TGCGCCAGCAGCCAAGATAGGCCGGGGAACGGCTACACCTTC | CASSQDRPGNGYTF
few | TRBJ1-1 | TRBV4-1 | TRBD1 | TGCGCCAGCAGCAATAACAGGGGTATGAACACTGAAGCTTTCTTT | CASSNNRGMNTEAFF
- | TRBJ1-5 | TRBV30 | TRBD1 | TGTGCCTGGAGCCCGAGGGGGCTCGGCAATCAGCCCCAGCATTTT | CAWSPRGLGNQPQHF
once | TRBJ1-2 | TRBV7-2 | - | TGTGCCAGCAGCTCACAGGGCTCGAGGGGCTACACCTTC | CASSSQGSRGYTF
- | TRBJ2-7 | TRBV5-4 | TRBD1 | TGTGCCAGCAGCTTGTCCGACAGGGGGCGATATTTGAACGAGCAGTACTTC | CASSLSDRGRYLNEQYF
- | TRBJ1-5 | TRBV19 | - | TGTGCCAGTAGTATGATGGTGGGAGGGCCCCAGCATTTT | CASSMMVGGPQHF
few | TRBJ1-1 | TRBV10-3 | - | TGTGCCATCAGTACTGGGAGGGGGGACGCTGAAGCTTTCTTT | CAISTGRGDAEAFF
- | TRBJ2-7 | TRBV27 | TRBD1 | TGTGCCAGAAAATGCCGGGACAGATACTACGAGCAGTACTTC | CARKCRDRYYEQYF
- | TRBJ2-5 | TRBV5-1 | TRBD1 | TGCGCCAGCAGCTCCGGGACAGGAGAGGAGACCCAGTACTTC | CASSSGTGEETQYF
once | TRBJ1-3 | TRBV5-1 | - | TGCGCCAGCAGCTTGGGTGGAGGCTCTGGAAACACCATATATTTT | CASSLGGGSGNTIYF
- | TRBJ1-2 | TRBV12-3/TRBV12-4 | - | TGTGCCAGCTCCCGGGTAGGGGAGGGTGGCTACACCTTC | CASSRVGEGGYTF
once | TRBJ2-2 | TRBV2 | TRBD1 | TGTGCCAGCAGCCGACAGGGGGTGACCGGGGAGCTGTTTTTT | CASSRQGVTGELFF
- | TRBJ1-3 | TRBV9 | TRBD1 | TGTGCCAGCAGCTCGAGCCCCGGGACAGGGGGCTCTGGAAACACCATATATTTT | CASSSSPGTGGSGNTIYF
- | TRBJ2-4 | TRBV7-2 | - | TGTGCCAGCAGCTCCCCCCTCTCTACTTCTGCCAAAAACATTCAGTACTTC | CASSSPLSTSAKNIQYF
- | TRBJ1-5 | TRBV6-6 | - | TGTGCCAGCAGCTCAGGGGCGGGCAATCAGCCCCAGCATTTT | CASSSGAGNQPQHF
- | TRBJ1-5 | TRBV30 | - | TGTGCCTGGAGTGTGGGGGGACCTCAGCCCCAGCATTTT | CAWSVGGPQPQHF
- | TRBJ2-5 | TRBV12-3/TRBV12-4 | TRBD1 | TGTGCCAGCAGTCAAGGCAGGGGGGAGACCCAGTACTTC | CASSQGRGETQYF
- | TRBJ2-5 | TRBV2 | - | TGTGCCAGCAGTGATGGAGGGACCCAGTACTTC | CASSDGGTQYF
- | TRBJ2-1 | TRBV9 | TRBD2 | TGTGCCAGCAGCGTAGAAACTAGCGGGGACCTATACAATGAGCAGTTCTTC | CASSVETSGDLYNEQFF
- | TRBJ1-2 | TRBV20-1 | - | TGCAGTGCTCCTTTCTTAGGCTACACCTTC | CSAPFLGYTF
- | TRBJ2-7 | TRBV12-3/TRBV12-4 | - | TGTGCCAGCAGTTTAAGACTTCTCGAGCAGTACTTC | CASSLRLLEQYF
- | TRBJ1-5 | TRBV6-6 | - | TGTGCCAGCAGTTATCCAGGGGAAAATCAGCCCCAGCATTTT | CASSYPGENQPQHF
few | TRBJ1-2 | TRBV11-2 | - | TGTGCCAGCAGCGCCGTCGGAGCGGCAGGAGCCTATGGCTACACCTTC | CASSAVGAAGAYGYTF
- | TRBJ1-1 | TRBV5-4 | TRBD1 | TGTGCCAGCAGCTTGGGGACAGGGCACACTGAAGCTTTCTTT | CASSLGTGHTEAFF
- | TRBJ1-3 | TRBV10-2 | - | TGCGCCAGCAGTGAACAGGCTGGAAACACCATATATTTT | CASSEQAGNTIYF
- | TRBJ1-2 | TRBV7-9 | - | TGTGCCAGCAGGTCAGTGGCGGAAAACTATGGCTACACCTTC | CASRSVAENYGYTF
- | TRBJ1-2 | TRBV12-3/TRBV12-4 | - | TGTGCCAGCAGTTTATATAGAGAGGATGGCTACACCTTC | CASSLYREDGYTF
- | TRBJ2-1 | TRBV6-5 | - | TGTGCCAGCAGTAGCGGCGTAAGCTCCTACAATGAGCAGTTCTTC | CASSSGVSSYNEQFF
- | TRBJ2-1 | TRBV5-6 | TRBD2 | TGTGCCAGCAGCTTACTAGCGGGGGGGCGAAATGAGCAGTTCTTC | CASSLLAGGRNEQFF
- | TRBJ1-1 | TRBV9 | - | TGTGCCAGCAGTTCTCCAAACAGGGACACTGAAGCTTTCTTT | CASSSPNRDTEAFF
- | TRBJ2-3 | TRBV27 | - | TGTGCCAGCAGTCTATCCGGGGGATTCACAGATACGCAGTATTTT | CASSLSGGFTDTQYF